These 12 T cell receptor beta chains originate from one sample sequenced in a study of cytomegalovirus exposure and HLA in healthy donors. Use of 60 Vbeta and 13 Jbeta primers characterized the PCR. Produced via immunoSEQ multiplex PCR; TCRdb's table is partial and in-frame only. The table lists around 63,000 clones. Sequenced input: PBMCs. The receptor set was obtained from a woman in her thirties in good health and CMV-seronegative.

The V call is TRBV19, the J call TRBJ2-2; D is undetermined. Trimming removed 6 bases from V and 5 bases from J, with 13 bases in between. This CDR3 is built from 14 residues. Germline lookup yields CDR1 LNHDA and CDR2 SQIVND (reference sequence). In DNA, the CDR3 is TGTGCCAGTAGCCCTTTGACTGTAACCGGGGAGCTGTTTTTT. This translates into CASSPLTVTGELFF.

The chain recombines TRBV30 with TRBJ2-7; TRBD1 matches at 9 bases. There are 13 residues in the CDR3. V was clipped by 0 bases and J by 4 bases; unmatched bases: 1. Germline V gives CDR1 GTSNPN, CDR2 SVGIG (reference sequence). The CDR3 region has the DNA TGTGCCTGGAGTGTGGACAGGGGTTACGAGCAGTACTTC. Translated, it gives CAWSVDRGYEQYF.

The genes are TRBV4-3 and TRBJ2-7; D possibly corresponds to TRBD1 (5 bases). V shed 3 bases and J shed 7 bases, with 25 bases lying between them. The CDR3 covers 17 residues. CDR1 and CDR2 from the germline V gene are LGHNA and YSLEER. The CDR3 spells CASSQHSAGQGGREQYF. The CDR3 nucleotides are TGCGCCAGCAGCCAGCACTCCGCAGGGCAGGGTGGCCGTGAGCAGTACTTC.

This sequence joins TRBV6-1 and TRBJ1-1; D is uncertain. Trimming left V 7 bases short and J 6 bases short, with 9 bases between. Germline assignment: CDR1 MNHNS and CDR2 SASEGT. The CDR3 totals 11 residues. CDR3 protein: CASNERSEAFF. The CDR3 DNA follows: TGTGCCAGCAACGAGCGGTCTGAAGCTTTCTTT.

The rearrangement links TRBV6-1 to TRBJ2-5; D may be TRBD1 (5 bases). CDR1 is MNHNS, CDR2 SASEGT, per germline. Trimming removed 4 bases from V and 5 bases from J, with 14 bases in between. This CDR3 comprises 14 residues. This CDR3 is CASSGARVTETQYF. The CDR3 DNA reads as TGTGCCAGCAGTGGGGCCAGGGTAACGGAGACCCAGTACTTC.

The V call is TRBV11-2, the J call TRBJ1-2, with TRBD1 as a possible D gene (5 bases). This CDR3 is built from 13 residues. Trimming pared 2 bases from V and 10 bases from J, leaving 14 bases between. Germline V CDR1 and CDR2: SGHAT, FQNNGV. Here the CDR3 DNA reads TGTGCCAGCAGCTTAACAGGCCTGAATGACTACACCTTC. Encoded protein: CASSLTGLNDYTF. Based on the CDR3 plus reference TRBV11-2 and TRBJ1-2, the full variable domain is EAGVAQSPRYKIIEKRQSVAFWCNPISGHATLYWYQQILGQGPKLLIQFQNNGVVDDSQLPKDRFSAERLKGVDSTLKIQPAKLEDSAVYLCASSLTGLNDYTFGSGTRLTVV.

This rearrangement joins TRBV5-1 to TRBJ2-7; TRBD1 matches 10 bases. This CDR3 contains 15 residues. V lost 2 bases and J lost 5; bases outside the gene matches: 7. Germline assignment: CDR1 SGHRS and CDR2 YFSETQ. CDR3 bases: TGCGCCAGCAGCTTATACCGGGACAGGGGCCACGAGCAGTACTTC. Residues: CASSLYRDRGHEQYF.

V gene TRBV30 combines with J gene TRBJ1-2; 7 nucleotides match TRBD1. The length of the CDR3 is 14 residues. CDR1 and CDR2 (germline): GTSNPN, SVGIG (reference sequence). The V gene end was trimmed by 4 bases and the J gene end by 2 bases; junction bases not matched to a gene: 7. The DNA of the CDR3 is TGTGCCTGGAACCGACAGGGTCAGAACTATGGCTACACCTTC. It specifies CAWNRQGQNYGYTF.

This chain uses TRBV28 with TRBJ2-2; 10 nucleotides align to TRBD1. Germline V gene data show CDR1 as MDHEN and CDR2 as SYDVKM. The CDR3 is 16 amino acids. Trimming cost V 5 bases and J 4 bases; bases outside gene matches: 7. The CDR3 nucleotides read TGTGCCAGCAGTCAAGAGACAGGGGGCGGCACCGGGGAGCTGTTTTTT. Translating it yields CASSQETGGGTGELFF.

The genes are TRBV6-5 and TRBJ2-6; no clear D. Germline V CDR1 and CDR2: MNHEY, SVGAGI. V was trimmed by 2 bases and J by 3 bases, leaving 5 bases between them. This CDR3 has 14 residues. The CDR3 reads CASSYQVGANVLTF. CDR3 nucleotides: TGTGCCAGCAGTTACCAGGTTGGGGCCAACGTCCTGACTTTC.

The gene calls are TRBV9 and TRBJ1-6, with 9 bases lining up with TRBD1. The CDR3 is 16 amino acids. Germline V gene data show CDR1 as SGDLS and CDR2 as YYNGEE. Trimming at V came to 5 bases and at J to 9 bases, leaving 12 bases not matched to a gene. CDR3 loop: CASSETPGQGSSPLHF. The CDR3 region has the DNA TGTGCCAGCAGTGAGACCCCGGGACAGGGTAGTTCACCCCTCCACTTT.

The chain joins TRBV27 to TRBJ1-4; 11 nucleotides line up with TRBD1. Trimming took 7 bases from V and 0 from J; bases not matched to a gene: 7. CDR3 length equals 17 residues. Germline V CDR1 and CDR2: MNHEY, SMNVEV (reference sequence). CDR3 sequence: CASKLRGQGATNEKLFF. CDR3 sequence (DNA): TGTGCCAGCAAACTAAGGGGACAGGGGGCAACTAATGAAAAACTGTTTTTT. The full variable domain, completed using reference TRBV27 and TRBJ1-4, is EAQVTQNPRYLITVTGKKLTVTCSQNMNHEYMSWYRQDPGLGLRQIYYSMNVEVTDKGDVPEGYKVSRKEKRNFPLILESPSPNQTSLYFCASKLRGQGATNEKLFFGSGTQLSVL.